This TCR beta chain is from a study of T cell responses to AZD1222 COVID-19 vaccine listed by TCRdb under 2021. Study-level background: AZD1222 recipients given second doses at about 4 weeks or at about 12 weeks were pooled, since spike-specific TCR depth and breadth were not found to differ between the two schedules. A total of 230 to 250 trial participants underwent TCR sequencing, of whom around 200 received two doses of AZD1222 and around 26 received two doses of the MenACWY control vaccine. Trial participants were enrolled into age subgroups of 18-55, 56-69 and 70-plus years, which contained about 160, 30 and 59 TCR-sequenced participants, respectively.

The paper as a whole reports these results and caveats: Conclusions about previously exposed vaccinees were limited because only six or seven AZD1222 recipients were SARS-CoV-2 seropositive at baseline. Because no day 14 peak-response samples were available, repertoires were characterized only after the peak T cell response. Epitopes outside the regions mutated in the B.1.351 and B.1.1.7 variants were reportedly recognized by nearly half of the unique spike-specific TCRs. Participants were mostly white British, with more females than males. The authors suggested clonal diversity may have been underestimated. The whole spike protein was spanned by vaccine-associated CD4 TCRs, and dominant responses were seen in regions 160-218 and 743-854. The 56-69-year group was small, and its depth increase did not reach significance, likely because of low power. After two AZD1222 doses, both the breadth and the depth of spike-specific TCRs were significantly higher than at day 0 and than in MenACWY recipients.

Taken with the paper, the label for time point translates to: baseline before first vaccination. Samples from vaccinated people were obtained from the UK trials COV001 and COV002, which included a single-blind randomized controlled phase 2/3 trial of AZD1222 (ChAdOx1 nCoV-19) in healthy adults. Trial participant PBMC samples were collected at day 0 and day 28 after the second dose for TCRbeta chain sequencing. The CDR3 regions of human TCRbeta chains were analyzed by immunosequencing. Per the authors' processing: TCRs in the repertoires were compared against a reference library of SARS-CoV-2-specific TCRs that had been generated with the MIRA antigen-specificity platform. Breadth was defined as the fraction of unique TCRs that were SARS-CoV-2-associated, and depth was defined as the fraction of total T cells that were SARS-CoV-2-associated. Using the MIRA data, each spike-specific TCR was assigned both to the spike region to which the TCR was reactive and to a CD4 or CD8 class. Log10-transformed breadth and depth values were compared by one-way ANOVA with Sidak's multiple comparisons tests. This is the immuneACCESS table as TCRdb keeps it, with only in-frame sequences that have V and J called. A part of the clones is gone; compared with another copy, unresolved V genes explain less than half, and the rest is unexplained. V, J and clone size are those of that table, while D and trimming were read from the DNA. For this sample there are more than 150,000 clones; around 92% appear just once. Less than 11% of the sample lies in the top ten.

Of note for this clone: It lacks a known antigen. Nothing much larger sits one base from this clone, and base qualities are not available.

Taken from cysteine to phenylalanine, the CDR3 has 13 residues. Only the CDR3 DNA stays, 39 bases, in frame from base 1. CDR1 and CDR2 are drawn from the germline V gene (reference sequence): SEHNR, FQNEAQ. V lost 11 bases and J lost 1 base; the stretch between them is 12 bases long. The material was peripheral blood, obtained on day 0 of AZD1222 vaccination. The sequence derives from an adult in good health. The chain is assembled from TRBV7-9 and TRBJ1-5; the best D guess is TRBD1, with 6 bases matching. The CDR3 sequence is CAVQTGSNQPQHF. The bases are TGTGCCGTACAAACAGGGAGCAATCAGCCCCAGCATTTT.